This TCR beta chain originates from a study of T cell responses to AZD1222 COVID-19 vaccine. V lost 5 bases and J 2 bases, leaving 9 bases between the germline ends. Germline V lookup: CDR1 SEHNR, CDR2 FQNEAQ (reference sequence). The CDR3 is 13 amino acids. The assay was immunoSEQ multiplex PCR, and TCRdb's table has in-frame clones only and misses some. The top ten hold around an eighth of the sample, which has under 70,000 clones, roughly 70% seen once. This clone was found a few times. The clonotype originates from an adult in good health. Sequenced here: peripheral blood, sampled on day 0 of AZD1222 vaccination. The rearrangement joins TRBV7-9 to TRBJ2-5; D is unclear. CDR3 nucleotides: TGTGCCAGCAGCCAAGGGCCTCAAGAGACCCAGTACTTC. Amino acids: CASSQGPQETQYF.